The clone carrying this T cell receptor beta chain has only a few counts. These data originate in a study of response to subunit inactivated influenza vaccine. The germline gives CDR1 MDHEN, CDR2 SYDVKM. This CDR3 region has 15 residues. Trimming removed 7 bases from V and 3 bases from J, with 16 bases in between. TCRdb used MiXCR to reprocess the RT-PCR reads, holding one entry per CDR3 protein. The sample carries about 780,000 distinct CDR3 sequences, about 18% recorded once. This chain connects TRBV28 to TRBJ2-1; a possible D gene is TRBD1 (5 bases). This receptor was obtained from a man aged 45-65 years who received an inactivated influenza vaccine. Sequencing used PBMCs from blood, obtained about 5 days after vaccination. The CDR3 protein is CASTEAGSYYNEQFF. CDR3 DNA sequence: TGTGCCAGCACTGAAGCAGGGTCCTACTACAATGAGCAGTTCTTC.